This is a list of T cell receptor beta chains from one sample in a study of blood T cell repertoires in COVID-19. Sequenced by immunoSEQ multiplex PCR; TCRdb stores in-frame clones only, minus some. Found here are about 410,000 clones, 90% of them singletons; the top ten hold 0.6%. Source material: PBMCs or T cells enriched from blood (not recorded which). These receptors were obtained from a man younger than 30 who had recovered from COVID-19. Both conserved end residues are part of each CDR3. Fields, in order: clone size, D gene, J gene, V gene, CDR3 DNA, CDR3 protein. A D gene is named only where the DNA matches it firmly. For some rows the clone size is stated as once, few or many, or as a class when expanded; others skip it.

. . TRBJ1-4 TRBV27 TGTGCCAGCAGTTTATCGCAAACGTGGCAGGGCGAAAAACTGTTTTTT CASSLSQTWQGEKLFF
. . TRBJ1-2 TRBV3-1/TRBV3-2 TGTGCCAGCAGGGGCCCCTCTAACTATGGCTACACCTTC CASRGPSNYGYTF
. TRBD2 TRBJ2-2 TRBV13 TGTGCCAGCAGCTCACTAGCGACCTCAAACACCGGGGAGCTGTTTTTT CASSSLATSNTGELFF
. . TRBJ1-6 TRBV6-1 TGTGCCAGCAGTGGACATAGGGGCTCCTATAATTCACCCCTCCACTTT CASSGHRGSYNSPLHF
. . TRBJ2-1 TRBV19 TGTGCCAGTAGTAGCGGAAGCTCCTACAATGAGCAGTTCTTC CASSSGSSYNEQFF
. TRBD1 TRBJ1-3 TRBV3-1/TRBV3-2 TGTGCCAGCAGCCAAGCTGGGACAGCTCTGGCAAACACCATATATTTT CASSQAGTALANTIYF
. . TRBJ1-2 TRBV30 TGTGCCTGGACATTGGAAACAGCTAACTATGGCTACACCTTC CAWTLETANYGYTF
. . TRBJ1-4 TRBV6-1 TGTGCCAGCAGTGAAGCGCTTCTTGGGGAGGGGGCAACTAATGAAAAACTGTTTTTT CASSEALLGEGATNEKLFF
few . TRBJ1-4 TRBV28 TGTGCCAGCAGTTCAGGGTCAACTAATGAAAAACTGTTTTTT CASSSGSTNEKLFF
. . TRBJ1-4 TRBV5-1 TGCGCCAGCAGCTTGGCGGGAAGACAAGACGAAAAACTGTTTTTT CASSLAGRQDEKLFF
. TRBD1 TRBJ1-5 TRBV19 TGTGCCAGTCGGAACCGGGACAGCCTAAATCAGCCCCAGCATTTT CASRNRDSLNQPQHF
. TRBD2 TRBJ2-1 TRBV2 TGTGCCAGCAGTGAAGAAGCGGGAGTGACCAGTGAGCAGTTCTTC CASSEEAGVTSEQFF
. . TRBJ2-2 TRBV6-5 TGTGCCAGCCGGGTCAGGGGCACCGGGGAGCTGTTTTTT CASRVRGTGELFF
. . TRBJ2-1 TRBV4-1 TGCGCCAGCAGACCGTTTGGGGCGCGCCAGGTAAATGAGCAGTTCTTC CASRPFGARQVNEQFF